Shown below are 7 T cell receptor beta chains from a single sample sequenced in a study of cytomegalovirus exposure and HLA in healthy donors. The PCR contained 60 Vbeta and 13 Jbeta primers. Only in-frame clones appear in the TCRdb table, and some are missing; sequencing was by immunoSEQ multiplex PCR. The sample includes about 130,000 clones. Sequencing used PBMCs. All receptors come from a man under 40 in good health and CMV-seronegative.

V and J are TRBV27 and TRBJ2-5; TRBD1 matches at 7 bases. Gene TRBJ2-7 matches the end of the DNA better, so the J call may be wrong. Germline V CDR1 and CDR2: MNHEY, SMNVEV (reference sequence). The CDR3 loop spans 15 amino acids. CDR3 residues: CASSLFGTAPYEQYF. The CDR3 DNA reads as TGTGCCAGCAGTTTATTCGGGACAGCCCCCTACGAGCAGTACTTC.

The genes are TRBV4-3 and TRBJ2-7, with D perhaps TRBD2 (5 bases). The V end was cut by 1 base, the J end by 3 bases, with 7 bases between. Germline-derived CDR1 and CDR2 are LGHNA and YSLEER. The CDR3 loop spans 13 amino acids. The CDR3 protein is CASSQARGYEQYF. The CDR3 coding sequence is TGCGCCAGCAGCCAAGCACGGGGCTACGAGCAGTACTTC.

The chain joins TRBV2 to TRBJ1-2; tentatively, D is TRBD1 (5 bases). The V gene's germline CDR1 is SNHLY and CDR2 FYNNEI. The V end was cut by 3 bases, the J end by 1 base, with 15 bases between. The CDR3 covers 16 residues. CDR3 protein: CASSDLKGPYNYGYTF. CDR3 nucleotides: TGTGCCAGCAGTGATTTGAAGGGGCCCTATAACTATGGCTACACCTTC.

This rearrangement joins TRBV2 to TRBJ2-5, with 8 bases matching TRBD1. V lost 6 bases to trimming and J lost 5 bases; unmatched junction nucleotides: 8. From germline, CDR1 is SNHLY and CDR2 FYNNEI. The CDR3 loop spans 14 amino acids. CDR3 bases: TGTGCCAGCAGGGATGGACAGGGTCGTGAGACCCAGTACTTC. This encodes CASRDGQGRETQYF.

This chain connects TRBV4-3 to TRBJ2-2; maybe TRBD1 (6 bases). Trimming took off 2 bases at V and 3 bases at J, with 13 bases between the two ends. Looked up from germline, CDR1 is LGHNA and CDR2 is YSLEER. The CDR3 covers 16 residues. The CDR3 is CASSQTRQGYTGELFF. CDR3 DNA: TGCGCCAGCAGCCAAACACGTCAGGGGTACACCGGGGAGCTGTTTTTT.

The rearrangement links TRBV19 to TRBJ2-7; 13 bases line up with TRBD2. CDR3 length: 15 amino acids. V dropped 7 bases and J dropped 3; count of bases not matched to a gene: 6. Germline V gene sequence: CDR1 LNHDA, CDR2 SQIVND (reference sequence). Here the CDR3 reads CASMGLAGFSYEQYF. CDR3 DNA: TGTGCCAGTATGGGACTAGCGGGATTTAGCTACGAGCAGTACTTC.

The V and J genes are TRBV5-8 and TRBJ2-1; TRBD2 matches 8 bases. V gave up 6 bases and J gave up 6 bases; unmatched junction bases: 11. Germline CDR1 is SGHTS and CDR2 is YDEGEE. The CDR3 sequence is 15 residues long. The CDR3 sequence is CASTREGESGNEQFF. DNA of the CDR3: TGTGCCAGCACCCGGGAGGGGGAATCAGGCAATGAGCAGTTCTTC.